This T cell receptor beta chain was captured in a study of shared clonotypes between healthy human individuals. In the study overall: There were three CD4 naive, three CD4 memory, two CD8 naive and one CD8 memory plates per donor.

Notes on the study in general: Non-shared clonotypes had lower generation probabilities than clonotypes shared by all four sorted-subset donors.

The germline gives CDR1 ENHRY, CDR2 SYGVKD. This CDR3 comprises 13 residues. V lost 6 bases and J lost 6, with 12 bases in between. This clone was observed a single time. Its antigen is as yet unknown. CD45RO negativity and positive selection for CCR7 defined naive CD8 cells, a population that excluded terminally differentiated effector memory CD45RA+ cells. The authors distributed each subset's genomic DNA evenly over several immunoSEQ plates. The table came from immunoSEQ multiplex PCR; TCRdb's copy has only in-frame clones and leaves some out. The table has approximately 2,000,000 clones, 85% to 95% seen once.

The clonotype was recovered from a man aged 18-30 years in good health. Some clones in this sample may be carry-over from other donors' samples. Specimen: naive CD8+ T cells from PBMCs. The gene calls are TRBV10-3 and TRBJ2-1; D may be TRBD2 (5 bases). The chain's CDR3 is CAIREVLGNEQFF. CDR3 nucleotide sequence: TGTGCCATCAGGGAGGTCCTCGGCAATGAGCAGTTCTTC.